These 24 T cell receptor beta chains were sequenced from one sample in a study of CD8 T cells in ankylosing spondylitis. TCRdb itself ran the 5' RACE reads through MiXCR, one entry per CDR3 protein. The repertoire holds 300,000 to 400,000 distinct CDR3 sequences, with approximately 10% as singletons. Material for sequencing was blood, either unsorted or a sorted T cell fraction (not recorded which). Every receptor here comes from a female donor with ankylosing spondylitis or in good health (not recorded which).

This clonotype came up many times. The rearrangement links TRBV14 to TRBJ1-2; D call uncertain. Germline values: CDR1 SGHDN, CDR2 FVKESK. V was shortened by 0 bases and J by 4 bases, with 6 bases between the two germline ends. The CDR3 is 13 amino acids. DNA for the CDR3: TGTGCCAGCAGCCAAGATCGGACCTATGGCTACACCTTC. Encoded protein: CASSQDRTYGYTF.

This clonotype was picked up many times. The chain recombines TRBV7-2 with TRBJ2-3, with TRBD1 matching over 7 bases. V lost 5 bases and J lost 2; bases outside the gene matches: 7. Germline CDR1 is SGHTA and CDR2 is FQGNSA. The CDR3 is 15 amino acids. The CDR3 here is CASSGLGQHTDTQYF. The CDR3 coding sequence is TGTGCCAGCAGCGGCCTGGGACAGCACACAGATACGCAGTATTTT.

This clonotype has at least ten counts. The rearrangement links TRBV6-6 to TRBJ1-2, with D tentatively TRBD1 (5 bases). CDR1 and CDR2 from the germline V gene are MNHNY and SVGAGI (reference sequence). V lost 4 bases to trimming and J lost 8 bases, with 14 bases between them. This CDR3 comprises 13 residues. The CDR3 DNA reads TGTGCCAGCAGTTCCGAGGGGCTCGGGGGCTACACCTTC. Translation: CASSSEGLGGYTF.

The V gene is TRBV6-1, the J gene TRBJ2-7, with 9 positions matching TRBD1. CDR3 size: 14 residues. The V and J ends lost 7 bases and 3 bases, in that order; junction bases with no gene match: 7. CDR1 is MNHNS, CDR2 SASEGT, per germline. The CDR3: CASITPGQGYEQYF. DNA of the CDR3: TGTGCCAGCATCACACCGGGACAGGGCTACGAGCAGTACTTC.

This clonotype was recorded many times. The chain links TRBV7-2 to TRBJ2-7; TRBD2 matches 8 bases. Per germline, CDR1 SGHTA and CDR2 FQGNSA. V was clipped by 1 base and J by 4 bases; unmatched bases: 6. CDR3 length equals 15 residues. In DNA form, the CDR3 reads TGTGCCAGCAGCTTAGAGACTAGCGCCTTATACGAGCAGTACTTC. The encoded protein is CASSLETSALYEQYF.

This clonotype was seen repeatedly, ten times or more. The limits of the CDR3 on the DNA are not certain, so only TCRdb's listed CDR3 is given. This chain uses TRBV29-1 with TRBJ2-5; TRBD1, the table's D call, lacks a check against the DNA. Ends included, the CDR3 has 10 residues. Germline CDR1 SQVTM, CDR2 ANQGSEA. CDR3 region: CSVGQGSEYF.

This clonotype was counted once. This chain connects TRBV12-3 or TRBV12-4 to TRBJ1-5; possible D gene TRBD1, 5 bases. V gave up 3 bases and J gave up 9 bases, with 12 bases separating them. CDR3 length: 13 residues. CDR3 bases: TGTGCCAGCAGTTTGGACAATCGGAGGCCCCAGCATTTT. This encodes CASSLDNRRPQHF.

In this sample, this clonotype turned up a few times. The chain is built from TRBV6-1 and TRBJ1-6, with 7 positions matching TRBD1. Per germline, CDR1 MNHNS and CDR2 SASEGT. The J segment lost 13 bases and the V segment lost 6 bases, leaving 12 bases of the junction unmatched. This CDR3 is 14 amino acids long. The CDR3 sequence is CASRLRGNINPLHF. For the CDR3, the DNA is TGTGCCAGCAGACTCAGGGGGAACATTAATCCCCTCCACTTT.

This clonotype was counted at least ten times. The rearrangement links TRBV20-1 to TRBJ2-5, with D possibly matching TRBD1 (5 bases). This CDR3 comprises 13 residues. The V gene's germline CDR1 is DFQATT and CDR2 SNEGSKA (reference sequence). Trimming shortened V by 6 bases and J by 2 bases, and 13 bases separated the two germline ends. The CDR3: CSARRAGQETQYF. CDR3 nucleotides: TGCAGTGCCCGACGGGCAGGGCAAGAGACCCAGTACTTC.

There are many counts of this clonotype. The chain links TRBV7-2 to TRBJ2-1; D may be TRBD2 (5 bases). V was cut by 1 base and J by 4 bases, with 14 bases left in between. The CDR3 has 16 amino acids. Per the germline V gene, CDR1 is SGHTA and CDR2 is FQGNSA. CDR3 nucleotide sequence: TGTGCCAGCAGCTTAGTGTCGGACTTGCTATACAATGAGCAGTTCTTC. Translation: CASSLVSDLLYNEQFF.

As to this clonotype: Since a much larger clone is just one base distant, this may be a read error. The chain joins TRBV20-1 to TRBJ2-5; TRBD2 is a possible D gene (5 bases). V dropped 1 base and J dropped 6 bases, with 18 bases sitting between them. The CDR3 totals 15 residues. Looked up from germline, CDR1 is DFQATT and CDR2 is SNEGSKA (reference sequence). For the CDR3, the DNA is TGCAGTGCTAGAGGGGCCGCGAATAGCGAACAGACCCAGTACTTC. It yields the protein CSARGAANSEQTQYF.

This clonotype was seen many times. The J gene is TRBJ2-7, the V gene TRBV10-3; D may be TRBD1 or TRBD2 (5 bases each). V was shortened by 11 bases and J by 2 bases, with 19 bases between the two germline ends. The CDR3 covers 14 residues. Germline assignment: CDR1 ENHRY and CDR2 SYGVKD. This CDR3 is CASKGQGDTYEQYF. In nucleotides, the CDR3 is TGTGCCTCCAAGGGCCAGGGAGATACCTACGAGCAGTACTTC.

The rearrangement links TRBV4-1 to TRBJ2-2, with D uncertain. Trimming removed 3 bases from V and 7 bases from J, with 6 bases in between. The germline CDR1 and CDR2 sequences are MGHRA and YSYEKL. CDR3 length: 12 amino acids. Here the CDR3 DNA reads TGCGCCAGCAGCCAGAGCATCGGGGAGCTGTTTTTT. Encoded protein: CASSQSIGELFF.

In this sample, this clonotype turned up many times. The CDR3 nucleotides are TGCGCCAGCAGCTTTAGGAACAGGGACGGCACAGATACGCAGTATTTT. Translation: CASSFRNRDGTDTQYF. The gene calls are TRBV5-1 and TRBJ2-3, with a tentative D call TRBD1 (6 bases). Between the trimmed V and J ends, which lost 2 bases and 1 base, there was a span of 14 bases. There are 16 residues in the CDR3. The V gene's germline CDR1 is SGHRS and CDR2 YFSETQ. Full variable domain (rest looked up from reference TRBV5-1 and TRBJ2-3): KAGVTQTPRYLIKTRGQQVTLSCSPISGHRSVSWYQQTPGQGLQFLFEYFSETQRNKGNFPGRFSGRQFSNSRSEMNVSTLELGDSALYLCASSFRNRDGTDTQYFGPGTRLTVL.

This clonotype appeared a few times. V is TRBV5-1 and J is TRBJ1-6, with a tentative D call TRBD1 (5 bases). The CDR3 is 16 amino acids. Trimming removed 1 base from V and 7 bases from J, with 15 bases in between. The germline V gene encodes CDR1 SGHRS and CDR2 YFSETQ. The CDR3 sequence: CASSLTQGPVNSPLHF. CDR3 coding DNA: TGCGCCAGCAGCTTGACCCAGGGACCGGTGAATTCACCCCTCCACTTT.

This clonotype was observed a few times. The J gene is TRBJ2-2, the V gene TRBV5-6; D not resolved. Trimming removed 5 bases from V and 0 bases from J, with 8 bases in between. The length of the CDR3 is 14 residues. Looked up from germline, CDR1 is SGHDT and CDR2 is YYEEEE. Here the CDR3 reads CASSFDPNTGELFF. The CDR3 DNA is TGTGCCAGCAGTTTTGACCCGAACACCGGGGAGCTGTTTTTT.

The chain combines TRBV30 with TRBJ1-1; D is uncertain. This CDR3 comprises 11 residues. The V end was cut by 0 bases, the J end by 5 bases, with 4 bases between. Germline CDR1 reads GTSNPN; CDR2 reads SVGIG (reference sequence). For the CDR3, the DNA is TGTGCCTGGAGTGTAAAAACTGAAGCTTTCTTT. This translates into CAWSVKTEAFF. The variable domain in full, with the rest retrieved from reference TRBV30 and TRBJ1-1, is SQTIHQWPATLVQPVGSPLSLECTVEGTSNPNLYWYRQAAGRGLQLLFYSVGIGQISSEVPQNLSASRPQDRQFILSSKKLLLSDSGFYLCAWSVKTEAFFGQGTRLTVV.

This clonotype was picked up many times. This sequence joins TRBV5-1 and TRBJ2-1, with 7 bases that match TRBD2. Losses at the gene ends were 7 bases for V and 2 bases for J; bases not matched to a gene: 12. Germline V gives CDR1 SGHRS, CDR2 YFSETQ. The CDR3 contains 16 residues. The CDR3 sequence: CASARAGVGTYNEQFF. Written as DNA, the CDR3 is TGCGCCAGCGCCCGGGCGGGAGTTGGTACCTACAATGAGCAGTTCTTC.

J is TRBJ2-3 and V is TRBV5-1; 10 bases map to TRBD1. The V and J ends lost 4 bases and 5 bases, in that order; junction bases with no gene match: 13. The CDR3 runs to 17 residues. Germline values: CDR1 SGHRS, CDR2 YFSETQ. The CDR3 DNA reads TGCGCCAGCAGCCCAAACCCTGGACAGGGGGGGAAAGATACGCAGTATTTT. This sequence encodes CASSPNPGQGGKDTQYF.

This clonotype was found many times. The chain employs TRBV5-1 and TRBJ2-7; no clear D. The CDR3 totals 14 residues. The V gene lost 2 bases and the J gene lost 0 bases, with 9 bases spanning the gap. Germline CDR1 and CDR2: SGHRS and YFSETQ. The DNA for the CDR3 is TGCGCCAGCAGCTTAGTCCCGAACTCCTACGAGCAGTACTTC. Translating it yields CASSLVPNSYEQYF.

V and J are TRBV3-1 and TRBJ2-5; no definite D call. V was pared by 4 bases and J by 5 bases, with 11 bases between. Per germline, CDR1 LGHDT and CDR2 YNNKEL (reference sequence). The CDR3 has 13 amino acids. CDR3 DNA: TGTGCCAGCAGCCGGATCCGGCGGGAGACCCAGTACTTC. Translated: CASSRIRRETQYF.

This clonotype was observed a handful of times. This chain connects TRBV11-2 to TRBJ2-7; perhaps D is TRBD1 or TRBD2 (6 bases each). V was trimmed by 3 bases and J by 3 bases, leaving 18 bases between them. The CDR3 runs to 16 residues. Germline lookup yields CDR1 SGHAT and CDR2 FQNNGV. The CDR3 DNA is TGTGCCAGCAGCTTTCAGCTCGGGGGCGGATACTACGAGCAGTACTTC. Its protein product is CASSFQLGGGYYEQYF.

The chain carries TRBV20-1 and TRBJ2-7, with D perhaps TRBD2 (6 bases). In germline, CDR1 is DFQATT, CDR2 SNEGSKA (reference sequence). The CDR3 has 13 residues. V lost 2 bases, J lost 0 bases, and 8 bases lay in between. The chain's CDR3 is CSARRDFSYEQYF. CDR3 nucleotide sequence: TGCAGTGCTAGAAGGGACTTCTCCTACGAGCAGTACTTC.

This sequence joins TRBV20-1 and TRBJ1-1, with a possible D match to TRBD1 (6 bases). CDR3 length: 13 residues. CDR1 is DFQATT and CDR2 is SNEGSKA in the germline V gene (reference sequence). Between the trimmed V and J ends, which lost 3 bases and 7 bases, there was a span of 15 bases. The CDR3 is CSASWGTGFEAFF. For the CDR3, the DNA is TGCAGTGCTAGTTGGGGAACAGGGTTTGAAGCTTTCTTT.